Listed below are T cell receptor beta chains from one sample, sequenced in a study of T-cell reconstitution after alpha-beta-depleted transplantation in children. TCRdb re-called the PCR reads through MiXCR, storing one row per CDR3 protein. The sample holds approximately 420,000 distinct CDR3 sequences; approximately 11% are singletons and the top ten take roughly 5.1%. The sequencing here drew on PBMCs from the stem cell graft donor, taken from the stem cell graft. The receptor source for this set is a human donor who donated a stem cell graft to a child with acute myeloid leukemia. Each CDR3 is given with its conserved first and last residue.

length	V	CDR3
14	TRBV12-3/TRBV12-4	CASSLRRGYNEQFF
16	TRBV7-2	CASSSPSGRWDEKLFF
15	TRBV6-5	CASSPSPRGDYEQYF
13	TRBV7-9	CASSKDDRVKAFF
12	TRBV20-1	CSARDRRETQYF
14	TRBV3-1	CASSQDYSSYGYTF
12	TRBV29-1	CSVSYTDYGYTF
17	TRBV20-1	CSARGPRTSGSTDTQYF
15	TRBV6-1	CASSGPVAGGTTQYF
17	TRBV7-9	CASSLASGTGYNSPLHF
15	TRBV3-1	CASSQEFAGSDEQFF
14	TRBV7-8	CASSLAGRGQPQHF
13	TRBV7-7	CASSLTAGYEQYF
12	TRBV6-2/TRBV6-3	CASSFRPYEQYF
15	TRBV6-2/TRBV6-3	CASRPLSAHQETQYF
16	TRBV11-2	CASSLERAQRANVLTF
14	TRBV27	CASSLQGAQETQYF
14	TRBV12-3/TRBV12-4	CASSSTDSNQPQHF
11	TRBV4-2	CASSQGGPQHF
13	TRBV29-1	CSSTDVAGYEQYF
15	TRBV12-3/TRBV12-4	CASSFGRVLNEKLFF
16	TRBV9	CASSPSSGAGGHEQFF